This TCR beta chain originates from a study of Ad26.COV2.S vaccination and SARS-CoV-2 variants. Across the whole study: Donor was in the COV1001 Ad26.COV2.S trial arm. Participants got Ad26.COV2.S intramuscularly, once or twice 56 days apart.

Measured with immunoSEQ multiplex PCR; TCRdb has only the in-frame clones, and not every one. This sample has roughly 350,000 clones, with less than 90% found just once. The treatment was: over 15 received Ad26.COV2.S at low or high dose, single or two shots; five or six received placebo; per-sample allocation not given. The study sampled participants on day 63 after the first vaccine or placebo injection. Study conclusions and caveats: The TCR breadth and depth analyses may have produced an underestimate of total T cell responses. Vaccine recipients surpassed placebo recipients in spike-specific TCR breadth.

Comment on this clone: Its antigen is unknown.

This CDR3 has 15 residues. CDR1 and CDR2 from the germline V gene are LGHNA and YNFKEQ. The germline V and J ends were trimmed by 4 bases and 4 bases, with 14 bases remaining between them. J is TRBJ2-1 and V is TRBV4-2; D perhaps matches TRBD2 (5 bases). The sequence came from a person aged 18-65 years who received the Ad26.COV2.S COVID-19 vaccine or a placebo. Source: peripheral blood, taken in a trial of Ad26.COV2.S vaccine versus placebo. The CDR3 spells CASSLLLASYNEQFF. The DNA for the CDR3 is TGTGCCAGCAGCCTTCTTCTAGCCTCTTACAATGAGCAGTTCTTC.